Listed below are T cell receptor beta chains from one sample, sequenced in a study of T-cell reconstitution after alpha-beta-depleted transplantation in children. From the PCR reads, TCRdb called clonotypes with MiXCR, one entry per CDR3 protein. Among roughly 180,000 distinct CDR3 sequences listed, around 10% were seen once. Source: PBMCs, taken before TCRalphabeta/CD19-depleted stem cell transplant. These receptors were collected from a boy between 2 and 10 years old with acute myeloid leukemia, due to receive a stem cell transplant. The conserved cysteine and the conserved F or W are not part of the CDR3 here. A D gene is named only where the DNA matches it firmly.

J: TRBJ2-3; D: .; V: TRBV20-1; CDR3: SARDYEAEQDTQY
J: TRBJ2-3; D: .; V: TRBV4-1; CDR3: ASSQDRRRPQY
J: TRBJ1-1; D: .; V: TRBV20-1; CDR3: SAIFFQGVNTEAF
J: TRBJ2-2; D: .; V: TRBV9; CDR3: ASSVGGVVTGELF
J: TRBJ2-3; D: .; V: TRBV7-3; CDR3: ASSHFPWGDTQY
J: TRBJ2-2; D: .; V: TRBV29-1; CDR3: SVEVVGRTGMSGELF
J: TRBJ2-1; D: .; V: TRBV7-8; CDR3: ASSPRLGLFHEQF
J: TRBJ2-1; D: TRBD2; V: TRBV29-1; CDR3: SAVSGRGINEQF
J: TRBJ1-2; D: TRBD1; V: TRBV4-1; CDR3: ASRLTGQGFYGYT
J: TRBJ1-1; D: .; V: TRBV7-2; CDR3: ASSPGFNTEAF
J: TRBJ2-1; D: .; V: TRBV4-1; CDR3: ASSQANYNEQF
J: TRBJ1-1; D: .; V: TRBV20-1; CDR3: SARDDPGLEAF
J: TRBJ2-1; D: .; V: TRBV20-1; CDR3: SARGGDLNEQF
J: TRBJ2-1; D: TRBD2; V: TRBV28; CDR3: ASSFRGGATNEQF
J: TRBJ1-5; D: .; V: TRBV10-3; CDR3: AISENSPNQPQH
J: TRBJ2-3; D: .; V: TRBV5-5; CDR3: ASSLGTQPGAQY
J: TRBJ2-2; D: .; V: TRBV10-3; CDR3: AISTGSTNTGELF
J: TRBJ1-5; D: .; V: TRBV4-1; CDR3: ASSQDPGIRAPFVHQPQH
J: TRBJ2-3; D: .; V: TRBV27; CDR3: ASSLGAGPTDTQY
J: TRBJ2-7; D: .; V: TRBV5-5; CDR3: ASSSTHYRGGSTQQY
J: TRBJ2-1; D: TRBD1; V: TRBV24-1; CDR3: ATRGTGISNEQF
J: TRBJ2-3; D: .; V: TRBV12-3/TRBV12-4; CDR3: ASSSFGESTDTQY
J: TRBJ1-6; D: .; V: TRBV12-3/TRBV12-4; CDR3: ASSPKGSAALH
J: TRBJ2-7; D: .; V: TRBV20-1; CDR3: SARGTP
J: TRBJ2-5; D: .; V: TRBV5-4; CDR3: ASSVEAVRRETQY